The source of this T cell receptor (beta chain) is a study of glioma-infiltrating T cells. Study conclusions and caveats: Gliomas, especially low-grade, showed above-expected tissue-blood divergence; non-neoplastic patients showed below. Very few CDR3 sequences were shared between tissue and blood.

TCR alpha and beta CDR3 regions were amplified from RNA using iRepertoire nested multiplex PCR. Tissue mRNA or PBMC total RNA, roughly 95-400 ng, went into one-step reverse transcription and amplification. Each CDR3 protein gets one entry after TCRdb re-called the multiplex PCR reads with MiXCR. Among roughly 100,000 distinct CDR3 sequences listed, around 28% were seen once. This clonotype was counted ten times or more. Its antigen is undetermined. V lost 1 base to trimming and J lost 1 base, with 10 bases between them. Germline lookup yields CDR1 DFQATT and CDR2 SNEGSKA (reference sequence). The CDR3 is 14 amino acids.

The chain links TRBV20-1 to TRBJ1-1, with D unclear. Sample: glioma tissue, nonneoplastic brain tissue, or PBMCs (not recorded which). The clonotype comes from a human donor with low-grade glioma or glioblastoma, undergoing nonglioma brain surgery, or in good health (not recorded which). CDR3 sequence (DNA): TGCAGTGCTAGAGCTATAATCTCGAACACTGAAGCTTTCTTT. Amino acid sequence: CSARAIISNTEAFF.